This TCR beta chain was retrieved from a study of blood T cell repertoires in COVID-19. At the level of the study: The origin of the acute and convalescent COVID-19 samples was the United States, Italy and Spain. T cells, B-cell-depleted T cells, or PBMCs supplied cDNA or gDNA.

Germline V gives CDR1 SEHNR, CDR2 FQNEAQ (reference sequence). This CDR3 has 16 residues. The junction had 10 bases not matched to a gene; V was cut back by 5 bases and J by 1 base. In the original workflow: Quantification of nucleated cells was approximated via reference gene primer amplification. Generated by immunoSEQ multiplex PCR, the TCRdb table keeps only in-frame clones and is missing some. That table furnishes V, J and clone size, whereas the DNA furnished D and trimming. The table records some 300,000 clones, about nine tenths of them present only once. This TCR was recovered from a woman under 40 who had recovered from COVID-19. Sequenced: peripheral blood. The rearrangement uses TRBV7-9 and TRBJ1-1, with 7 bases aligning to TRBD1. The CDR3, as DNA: TGTGCCAGCAGCAAAGCACAGGGGTTGACGAACACTGAAGCTTTCTTT. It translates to CASSKAQGLTNTEAFF.